The sequence of this T cell receptor (beta chain) was determined in a study of blood T cells in healthy people across ages. V was pared by 0 bases and J by 7 bases, with 16 bases between. CDR3 length: 15 amino acids. CDR1 is SGHAT, CDR2 FQNNGV, per germline. Next came a second PCR, run for about 6 to 11 cycles, which used a sample-barcoded 5' primer along with a J-beta primer mix. MiXCR was run by TCRdb on the 5' RACE reads, yielding one entry per CDR3 protein. This table has 1.5 million or so distinct CDR3 sequences, 35% to 45% appearing once. This clonotype has just a few counts. The chain is built from TRBV11-2 and TRBJ2-7, with TRBD1 as a possible D gene (6 bases). Input material: blood. The TCR comes from a woman under 30 in good health. The CDR3 loop reads CASSLDGGYTREQYF. The CDR3 DNA reads as TGTGCCAGCAGCTTAGATGGGGGCTACACACGAGAGCAGTACTTC.